This T cell receptor beta chain was profiled in a study of blood T cells in healthy people across ages. Study-level background: Per two T cells, template switching captured roughly one barcoded beta molecule.

Study-level results: As naive T cell percentage varied, TCR beta diversity correlated strongly with it.

Comments on this clonotype: Its antigen is not identified.

This CDR3 has 18 residues. The authors ran a second PCR of about 7 to 11 cycles using a sample-barcoded 5' primer and a J-beta primer mix. In TCRdb, the 5' RACE reads were re-called with MiXCR into one record per CDR3 protein. The data show some 690,000 distinct CDR3 sequences, 22% seen once. For every donor, a draw yielded 9.5 to 10 milliliters of peripheral blood. This chain joins TRBV21-1 and TRBJ1-3; the table assigns TRBD1, which was not confirmed against the DNA. TRBV21-1 is flagged as a pseudogene. The specimen was blood. The source of this sequence is a man aged 65 to 79 in good health. CDR3 region: CASSKTRGTGPSGNTIYF. Written as DNA, the CDR3 is TGTGCCAGCAGCAAAACGAGGGGTACAGGTCCCTCTGGAAACACCATATATTTT.